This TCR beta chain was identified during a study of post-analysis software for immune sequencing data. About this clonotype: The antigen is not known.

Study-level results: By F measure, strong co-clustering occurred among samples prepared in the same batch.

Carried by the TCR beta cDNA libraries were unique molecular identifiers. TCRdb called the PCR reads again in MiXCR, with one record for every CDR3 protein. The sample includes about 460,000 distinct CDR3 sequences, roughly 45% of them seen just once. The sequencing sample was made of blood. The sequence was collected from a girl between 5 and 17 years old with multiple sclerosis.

Here the CDR3 reads CASRAGTGSFERYF. The CDR3 DNA sequence: TGCGCCAGCAGAGCCGGGACAGGGTCTTTCGAGCGGTACTTC. The chain is built from TRBV10-2 and TRBJ2-4; 9 bases agree with TRBD1. CDR3 length: 14 residues. Germline V lookup: CDR1 WSHSY, CDR2 SAAADI. V gave up 6 bases and J gave up 15 bases; unmatched junction bases: 15.